This is a list of T cell receptor beta chains from one sample in a study of blood T cell repertoires in COVID-19. Profiled with immunoSEQ multiplex PCR; TCRdb holds only in-frame clones, not every one. The table records 150,000 or so clones, approximately 80% of them present only once. The specimen was peripheral blood. The receptors shown here come from a woman aged 80 or over with active or convalescent COVID-19. Both conserved end residues are part of each CDR3. The D gene is left open where the match is weak. Clone size is not always given. Where it is, it says once, few, many or a class for expanded clones.

>TRBV9|.|TRBD2|TRBJ2-3
CASSSGLAGFADTQYF
TGTGCCAGCAGCTCAGGACTAGCAGGTTTTGCAGATACGCAGTATTTT
>TRBV19|.|TRBD1|TRBJ1-4
CASSPTDRELEKLFF
TGTGCCAGTAGTCCAACGGACAGGGAATTGGAAAAACTGTTTTTT
>TRBV6-6|.|TRBD1|TRBJ1-2
CASSYSGGTGFGYTF
TGTGCCAGCAGTTACTCGGGCGGGACAGGGTTTGGCTACACCTTC
>TRBV7-2|.|.|TRBJ2-7
CASSLVHNTYEQYF
TGTGCCAGCAGCTTAGTCCACAATACCTACGAGCAGTACTTC
>TRBV30|.|TRBD1|TRBJ1-4
CAWSATGGNEKLFF
TGTGCCTGGAGTGCGACAGGGGGGAATGAAAAACTGTTTTTT
>TRBV5-1|.|TRBD2|TRBJ2-7
CASSWGLAGGLYEQYF
TGCGCCAGCAGCTGGGGACTAGCGGGGGGGCTTTACGAGCAGTACTTC
>TRBV3-1/TRBV3-2|few|TRBD2|TRBJ2-2
CASSQGIAGSGELFF
TGTGCCAGCAGCCAGGGTATAGCGGGGTCAGGGGAGCTGTTTTTT
>TRBV5-8|.|TRBD2|TRBJ2-5
CASSLWASGETQYF
TGTGCCAGCAGCTTGTGGGCTAGCGGGGAGACCCAGTACTTC
>TRBV4-1|.|TRBD2|TRBJ2-7
CASSAGLAGASYEQYF
TGCGCCAGCAGCGCGGGACTAGCGGGGGCCTCCTACGAGCAGTACTTC
>TRBV14|.|.|TRBJ2-7
CASSQDREGRSYEQYF
TGTGCCAGCAGCCAAGACCGAGAGGGAAGGTCCTACGAGCAGTACTTC
>TRBV19|few|.|TRBJ1-5
CASSIGSGMLGQPQHF
TGTGCCAGTAGTATAGGGTCGGGGATGCTGGGTCAGCCCCAGCATTTT
>TRBV10-3|.|.|TRBJ2-1
CAIMDGGSSYNEQFF
TGTGCCATCATGGACGGGGGAAGCTCCTACAATGAGCAGTTCTTC
>TRBV2|.|.|TRBJ1-5
CASSEGGGYNQPQHF
TGTGCCAGCAGTGAAGGGGGGGGATACAATCAGCCCCAGCATTTT
>TRBV18|.|.|TRBJ2-5
CASSPPGREERETQYF
TGTGCCAGCTCACCACCCGGCAGGGAGGAACGGGAGACCCAGTACTTC
>TRBV28|.|.|TRBJ2-5
CASFFLSDKARKTQYF
TGTGCCAGCTTCTTTCTATCGGACAAGGCCCGAAAGACCCAGTACTTC
>TRBV28|.|.|TRBJ1-2
CASRRGGSYGYTF
TGTGCCAGCAGACGGGGGGGAAGCTATGGCTACACCTTC
>TRBV2|.|TRBD1|TRBJ2-3
CASSEGTGGKDTQYF
TGTGCCAGCAGTGAAGGGACAGGGGGAAAAGATACGCAGTATTTT
>TRBV5-1|.|.|TRBJ2-1
CASSLPPGESSYNEQFF
TGCGCCAGCAGCTTGCCACCGGGGGAGAGCTCCTACAATGAGCAGTTCTTC
>TRBV2|.|TRBD2|TRBJ2-7
CASRGTSGGWYEQYF
TGTGCCAGCCGCGGGACTAGCGGGGGTTGGTACGAGCAGTACTTC
>TRBV6-5|.|.|TRBJ1-1
CASSYSRVSWAEAFF
TGTGCCAGCAGTTACTCCAGGGTCTCTTGGGCTGAAGCTTTCTTT
>TRBV2|.|.|TRBJ2-3
CASKRSSSVVDTQYF
TGTGCCAGCAAACGGAGCTCCTCAGTGGTTGATACGCAGTATTTT
>TRBV29-1|.|TRBD1|TRBJ1-3
CSVETGGSGNTIYF
TGCAGCGTTGAAACAGGGGGCTCTGGAAACACCATATATTTT
>TRBV5-6|.|.|TRBJ1-1
CASSTFFSRGTEAFF
TGTGCCAGCAGCACTTTTTTTTCAAGGGGCACTGAAGCTTTCTTT
>TRBV20-1|.|.|TRBJ2-5
CSASRGAQETQYF
TGCAGTGCTAGTCGGGGGGCCCAAGAGACCCAGTACTTC
>TRBV5-4|.|TRBD1|TRBJ1-3
CASSPAGGSGNTIYF
TGTGCCAGCAGTCCCGCAGGGGGCTCTGGAAACACCATATATTTT
>TRBV6-6|.|.|TRBJ2-1
CASSYSGTHNEQFF
TGTGCCAGCAGTTATTCCGGGACACACAATGAGCAGTTCTTC
>TRBV20-1|few|.|TRBJ1-2
CSAMGAHGYTF
TGCAGTGCTATGGGGGCTCATGGCTACACCTTC
>TRBV5-5|.|TRBD1|TRBJ2-5
CASSLGQGTTGETQYF
TGTGCCAGCAGCTTGGGACAGGGGACCACGGGGGAGACCCAGTACTTC
>TRBV7-2|.|TRBD2|TRBJ2-7
CASSATSGRYEQYF
TGTGCCAGCAGCGCAACTAGCGGGAGGTACGAGCAGTACTTC